This T cell receptor (beta chain) was sequenced during a study of T cell responses to AZD1222 COVID-19 vaccine. General study results and limits: Vaccine-related CD4 TCRs covered spike, predominating at 160-218 and 743-854. Seropositive at baseline were only six AZD1222 recipients. White British ancestry dominated among donors, who included more females, and clonal diversity was possibly underestimated.

On this clone: What it binds is unknown.

Profiled with immunoSEQ multiplex PCR; TCRdb holds only in-frame clones, not every one. Altogether 160,000 or so clones are present, 75% to 90% being singletons, with the ten largest covering 3.5% to 4.5%. The CDR3 runs 15 residues. The trim removed 4 bases at V and 2 bases at J, leaving 5 bases unmatched. Germline V gene sequence: CDR1 SNHLY, CDR2 FYNNEI. The chain couples TRBV2 to TRBJ1-5; 7 bases align to TRBD1. This clonotype originated in an adult who received the MenACWY meningococcal vaccine as a control. The sample was peripheral blood, taken 28 days after the second dose of the MenACWY control vaccine. The CDR3 is CASSGGQGGNQPQHF. The CDR3 coding sequence is TGTGCCAGCAGTGGGGGCCAGGGGGGCAATCAGCCCCAGCATTTT.